The text below deals with one T cell receptor (beta chain). Its antigen is undetermined. The data originate from a study of siplizumab effects on memory and regulatory T cells. Study-wide results and caveats: Mean Treg-derived proportions of mappable alloreactive CD4+ clones were less than 75% for siplizumab and 25% to 30% for controls.

Assayed TCR templates numbered roughly 100,000 for each sample. This table comes from immunoSEQ multiplex PCR, and its TCRdb copy is limited to in-frame clones, with some not included. Here the sample spans over 85,000 clones, roughly 92% being singletons. The sequence was collected from a human donor in good health. The sequenced sample was CD4+ T cells sorted from blood.

CDR3 loop: CASSVSGGQLEQYF. CDR3 in DNA: TGTGCCAGCAGCGTTAGCGGGGGCCAGCTCGAGCAGTACTTC. This chain uses TRBV7-8 with TRBJ2-7; 9 bases align to TRBD2. Trimming cost V 5 bases and J 6 bases; bases outside gene matches: 8. CDR3 length equals 14 residues. CDR1 and CDR2 from the germline V gene are SGHVS and FQNEAQ. Based on the CDR3 plus reference TRBV7-8 and TRBJ2-7, the full variable domain is GAGVSQSPRYKVAKRGQDVALRCDPISGHVSLFWYQQALGQGPEFLTYFQNEAQLDKSGLPSDRFFAERPEGSVSTLKIQRTQQEDSAVYLCASSVSGGQLEQYFGPGTRLTVT.